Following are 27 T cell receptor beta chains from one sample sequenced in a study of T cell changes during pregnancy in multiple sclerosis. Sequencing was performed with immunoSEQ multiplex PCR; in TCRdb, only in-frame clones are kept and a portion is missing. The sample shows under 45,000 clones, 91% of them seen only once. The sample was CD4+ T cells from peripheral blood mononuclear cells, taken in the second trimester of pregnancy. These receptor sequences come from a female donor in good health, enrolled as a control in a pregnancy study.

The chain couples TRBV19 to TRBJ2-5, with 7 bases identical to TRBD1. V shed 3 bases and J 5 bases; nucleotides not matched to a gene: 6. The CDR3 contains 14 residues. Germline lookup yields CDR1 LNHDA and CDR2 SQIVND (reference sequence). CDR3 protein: CASSIDRATETQYF. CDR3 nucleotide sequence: TGTGCCAGTAGTATCGACAGGGCGACCGAGACCCAGTACTTC. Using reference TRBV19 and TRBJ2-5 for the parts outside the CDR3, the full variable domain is DGGITQSPKYLFRKEGQNVTLSCEQNLNHDAMYWYRQDPGQGLRLIYYSQIVNDFQKGDIAEGYSVSREKKESFPLTVTSAQKNPTAFYLCASSIDRATETQYFGPGTRLLVL.

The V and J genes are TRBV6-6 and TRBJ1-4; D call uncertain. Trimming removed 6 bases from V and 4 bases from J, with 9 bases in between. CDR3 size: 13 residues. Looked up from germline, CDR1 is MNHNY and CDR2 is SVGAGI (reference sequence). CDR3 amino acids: CASRGDGNEKLFF. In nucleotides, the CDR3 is TGTGCCAGCAGGGGCGACGGTAATGAAAAACTGTTTTTT.

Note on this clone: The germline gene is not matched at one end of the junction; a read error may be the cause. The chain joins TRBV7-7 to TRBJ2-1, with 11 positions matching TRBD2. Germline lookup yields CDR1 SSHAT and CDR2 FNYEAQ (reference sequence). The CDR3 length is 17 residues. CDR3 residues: CASSLKTSGDIYNEQFF. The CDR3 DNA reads TGTGCTAGCAGCTTAAAGACTAGCGGGGATATATACAATGAGCAGTTCTTC.

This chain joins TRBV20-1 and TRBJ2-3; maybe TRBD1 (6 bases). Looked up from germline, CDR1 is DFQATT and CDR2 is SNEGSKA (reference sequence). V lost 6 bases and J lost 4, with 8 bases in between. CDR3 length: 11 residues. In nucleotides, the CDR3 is TGCAGTGCCTGGGGGCCAGATACGCAGTATTTT. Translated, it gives CSAWGPDTQYF.

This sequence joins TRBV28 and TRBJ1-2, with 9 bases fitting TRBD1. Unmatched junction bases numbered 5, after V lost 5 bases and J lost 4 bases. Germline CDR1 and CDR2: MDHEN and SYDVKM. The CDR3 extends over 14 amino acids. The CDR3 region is CASSAGTGPYGYTF. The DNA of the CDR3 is TGTGCCAGCAGTGCCGGGACAGGGCCCTATGGCTACACCTTC.

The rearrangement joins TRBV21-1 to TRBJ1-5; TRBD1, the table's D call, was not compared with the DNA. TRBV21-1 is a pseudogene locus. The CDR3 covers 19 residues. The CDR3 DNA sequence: TGTGCCAGCAGCCACCCCCGGGACAGGGGGCCTTATAGCAATCAGCCCCAGCATTTT. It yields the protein CASSHPRDRGPYSNQPQHF.

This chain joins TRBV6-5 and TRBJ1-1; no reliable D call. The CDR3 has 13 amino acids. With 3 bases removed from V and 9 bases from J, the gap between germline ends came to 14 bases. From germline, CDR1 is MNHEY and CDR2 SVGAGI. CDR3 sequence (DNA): TGTGCCAGCAGTTATCTCGGGAATCCTCAAGCTTTCTTT. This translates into CASSYLGNPQAFF.

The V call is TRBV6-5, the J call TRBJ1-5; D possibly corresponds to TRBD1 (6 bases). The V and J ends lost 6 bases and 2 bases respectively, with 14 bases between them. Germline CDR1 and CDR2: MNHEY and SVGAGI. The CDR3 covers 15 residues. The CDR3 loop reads CASSEGVTGNQPQHF. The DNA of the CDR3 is TGTGCCAGCAGCGAGGGGGTTACGGGCAATCAGCCCCAGCATTTT.

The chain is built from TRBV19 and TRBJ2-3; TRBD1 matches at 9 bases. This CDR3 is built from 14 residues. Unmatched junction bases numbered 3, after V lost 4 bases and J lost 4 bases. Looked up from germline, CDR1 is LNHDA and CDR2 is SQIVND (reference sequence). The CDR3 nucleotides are TGTGCCAGTAGTAAAGGACAGGGGCCAGATACGCAGTATTTT. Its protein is CASSKGQGPDTQYF.

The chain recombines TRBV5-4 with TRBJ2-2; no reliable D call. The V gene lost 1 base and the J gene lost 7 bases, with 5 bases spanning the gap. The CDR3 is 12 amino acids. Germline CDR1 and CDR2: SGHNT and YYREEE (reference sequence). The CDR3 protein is CASSLNIGELFF. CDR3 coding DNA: TGTGCCAGCAGCTTGAATATCGGGGAGCTGTTTTTT.

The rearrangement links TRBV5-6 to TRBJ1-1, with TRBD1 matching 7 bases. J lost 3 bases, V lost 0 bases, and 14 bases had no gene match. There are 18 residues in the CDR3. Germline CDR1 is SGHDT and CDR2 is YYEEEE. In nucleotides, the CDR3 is TGTGCCAGCAGCTTGGTGACGTTTGGAGGGGGCCGGGACACTGAAGCTTTCTTT. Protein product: CASSLVTFGGGRDTEAFF.

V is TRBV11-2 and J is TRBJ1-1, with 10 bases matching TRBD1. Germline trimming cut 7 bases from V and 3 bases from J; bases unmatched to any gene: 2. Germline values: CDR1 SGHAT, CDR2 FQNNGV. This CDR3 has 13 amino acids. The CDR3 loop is CASNGQGDTEAFF. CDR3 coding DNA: TGTGCCAGCAATGGACAGGGGGACACTGAAGCTTTCTTT.

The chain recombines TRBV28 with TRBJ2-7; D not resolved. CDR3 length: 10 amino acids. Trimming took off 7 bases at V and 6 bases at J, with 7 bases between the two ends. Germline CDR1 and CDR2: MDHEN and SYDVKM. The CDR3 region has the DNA TGTGCCAGCAAGAGGCTCGAGCAGTACTTC. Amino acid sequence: CASKRLEQYF.

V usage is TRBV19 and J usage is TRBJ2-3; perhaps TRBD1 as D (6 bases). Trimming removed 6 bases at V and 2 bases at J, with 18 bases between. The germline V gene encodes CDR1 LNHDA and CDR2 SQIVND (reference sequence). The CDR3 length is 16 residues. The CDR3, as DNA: TGTGCCAGTAGGGGTATACAGGGATTACCCACAGATACGCAGTATTTT. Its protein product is CASRGIQGLPTDTQYF.

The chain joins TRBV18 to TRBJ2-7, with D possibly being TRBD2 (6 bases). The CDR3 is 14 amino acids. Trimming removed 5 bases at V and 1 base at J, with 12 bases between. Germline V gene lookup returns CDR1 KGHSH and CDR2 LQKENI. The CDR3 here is CASSSGLSSYEQYF. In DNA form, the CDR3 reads TGTGCCAGCTCATCGGGACTTTCTTCCTACGAGCAGTACTTC.

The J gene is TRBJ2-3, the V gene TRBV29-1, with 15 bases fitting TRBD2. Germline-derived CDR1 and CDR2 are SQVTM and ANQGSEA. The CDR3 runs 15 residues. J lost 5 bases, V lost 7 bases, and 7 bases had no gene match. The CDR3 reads CSDGTSGGWLDTQYF. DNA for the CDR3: TGCAGCGACGGGACTAGCGGGGGGTGGTTAGATACGCAGTATTTT.

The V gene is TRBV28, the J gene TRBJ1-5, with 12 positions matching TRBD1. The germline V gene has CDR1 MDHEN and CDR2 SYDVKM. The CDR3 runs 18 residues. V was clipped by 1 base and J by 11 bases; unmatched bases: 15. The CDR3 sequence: CASSLLGTGGDRGRAQHF. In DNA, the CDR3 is TGTGCCAGCAGTTTATTAGGAACGGGGGGGGACAGGGGGCGGGCCCAGCATTTT.

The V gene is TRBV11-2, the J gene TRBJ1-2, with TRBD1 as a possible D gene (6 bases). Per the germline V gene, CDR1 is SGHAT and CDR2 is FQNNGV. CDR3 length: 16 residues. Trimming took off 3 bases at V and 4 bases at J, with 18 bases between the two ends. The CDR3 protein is CASSFFKDRSSYGYTF. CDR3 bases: TGTGCCAGCAGCTTTTTTAAAGACAGGTCGAGCTATGGCTACACCTTC. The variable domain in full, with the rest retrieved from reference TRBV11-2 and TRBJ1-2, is EAGVAQSPRYKIIEKRQSVAFWCNPISGHATLYWYQQILGQGPKLLIQFQNNGVVDDSQLPKDRFSAERLKGVDSTLKIQPAKLEDSAVYLCASSFFKDRSSYGYTFGSGTRLTVV.

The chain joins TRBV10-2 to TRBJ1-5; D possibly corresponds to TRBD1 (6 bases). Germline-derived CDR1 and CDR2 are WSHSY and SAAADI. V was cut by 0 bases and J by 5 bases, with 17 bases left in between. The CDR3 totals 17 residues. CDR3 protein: CASSESPRAGVDQPQHF. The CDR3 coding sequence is TGCGCCAGCAGTGAGTCCCCCAGGGCAGGGGTGGATCAGCCCCAGCATTTT.

The CDR3: CASSPTGSDTEAFF. The CDR3 DNA reads as TGTGCCAGCTCACCAACGGGGAGCGACACTGAAGCTTTCTTT. V is TRBV18 and J is TRBJ1-1; D gene ambiguous. This CDR3 contains 14 residues. The V gene lost 2 bases and the J gene lost 3 bases, with 10 bases spanning the gap. The germline gives CDR1 KGHSH, CDR2 LQKENI.

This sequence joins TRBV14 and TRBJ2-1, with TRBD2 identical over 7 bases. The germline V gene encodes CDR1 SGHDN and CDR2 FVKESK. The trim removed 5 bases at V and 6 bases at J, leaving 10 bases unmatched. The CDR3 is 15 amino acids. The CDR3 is CASSGLRELSNEQFF. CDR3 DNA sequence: TGTGCCAGCAGCGGGTTGCGGGAGCTCTCCAATGAGCAGTTCTTC. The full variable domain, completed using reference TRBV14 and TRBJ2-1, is EAGVTQFPSHSVIEKGQTVTLRCDPISGHDNLYWYRRVMGKEIKFLLHFVKESKQDESGMPNNRFLAERTGGTYSTLKVQPAELEDSGVYFCASSGLRELSNEQFFGPGTRLTVL.

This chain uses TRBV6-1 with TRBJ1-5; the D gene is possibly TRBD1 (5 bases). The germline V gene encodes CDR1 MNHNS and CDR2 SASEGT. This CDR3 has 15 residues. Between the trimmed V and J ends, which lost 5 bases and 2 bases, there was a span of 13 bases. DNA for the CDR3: TGTGCCAGCAGTTTGGAAGGGGAGGGCAATCAGCCCCAGCATTTT. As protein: CASSLEGEGNQPQHF.

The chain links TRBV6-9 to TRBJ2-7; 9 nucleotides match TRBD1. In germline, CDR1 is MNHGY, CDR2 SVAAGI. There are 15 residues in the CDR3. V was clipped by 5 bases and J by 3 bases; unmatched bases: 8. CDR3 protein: CASSPRTGELYEQYF. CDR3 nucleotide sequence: TGTGCCAGCAGTCCACGGACAGGGGAACTCTACGAGCAGTACTTC.

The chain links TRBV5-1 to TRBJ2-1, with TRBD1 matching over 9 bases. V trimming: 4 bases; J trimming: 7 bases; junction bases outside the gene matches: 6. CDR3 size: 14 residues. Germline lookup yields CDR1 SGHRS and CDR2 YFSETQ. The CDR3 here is CASSQGQGRNEQFF. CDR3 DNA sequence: TGCGCCAGCAGCCAGGGACAGGGTCGTAATGAGCAGTTCTTC.

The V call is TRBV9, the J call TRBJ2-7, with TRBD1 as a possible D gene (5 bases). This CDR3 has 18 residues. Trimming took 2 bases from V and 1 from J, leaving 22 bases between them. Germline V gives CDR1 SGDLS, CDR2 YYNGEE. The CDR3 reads CASSVLDSLKRYSYEQYF. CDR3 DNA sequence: TGTGCCAGCAGCGTCTTAGACAGTCTAAAGAGATATTCCTACGAGCAGTACTTC.

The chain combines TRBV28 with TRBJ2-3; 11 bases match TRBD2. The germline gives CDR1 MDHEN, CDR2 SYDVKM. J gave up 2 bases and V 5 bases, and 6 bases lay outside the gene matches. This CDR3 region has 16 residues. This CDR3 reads CASSRLAGLNTDTQYF. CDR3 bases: TGTGCCAGCAGTAGACTAGCGGGACTGAACACAGATACGCAGTATTTT.

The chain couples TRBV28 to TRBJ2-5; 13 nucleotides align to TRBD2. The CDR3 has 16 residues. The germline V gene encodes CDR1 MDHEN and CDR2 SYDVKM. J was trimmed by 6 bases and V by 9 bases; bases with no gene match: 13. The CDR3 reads CASTSGGAGVSKTQYF. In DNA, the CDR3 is TGTGCCAGTACTAGCGGGGGGGCAGGGGTGTCGAAGACCCAGTACTTC. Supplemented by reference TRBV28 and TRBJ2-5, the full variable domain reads DVKVTQSSRYLVKRTGEKVFLECVQDMDHENMFWYRQDPGLGLRLIYFSYDVKMKEKGDIPEGYSVSREKKERFSLILESASTNQTSMYLCASTSGGAGVSKTQYFGPGTRLLVL.